What follows is one T cell receptor beta chain and its context. Repertoires were generated with immunoSEQ multiplex PCR, while TCRdb's copy carries only in-frame clones and drops some. The table lists over 150,000 clones, about 87% of them singletons. These data belong to a study of T cell responses to AZD1222 COVID-19 vaccine. The J segment lost 4 bases and the V segment lost 4 bases, leaving 8 bases of the junction unmatched. CDR1 is LGHNA, CDR2 YSLEER, per germline. This CDR3 spans 15 amino acids. The TCR sequence derives from an adult in good health. The chain couples TRBV4-3 to TRBJ2-7; 9 bases map to TRBD1. Material: peripheral blood, obtained on day 0 of AZD1222 vaccination. CDR3 in amino acids: CASSLTGTGLYEQYF. CDR3 DNA sequence: TGCGCCAGCAGCCTAACCGGGACAGGGCTGTACGAGCAGTACTTC.